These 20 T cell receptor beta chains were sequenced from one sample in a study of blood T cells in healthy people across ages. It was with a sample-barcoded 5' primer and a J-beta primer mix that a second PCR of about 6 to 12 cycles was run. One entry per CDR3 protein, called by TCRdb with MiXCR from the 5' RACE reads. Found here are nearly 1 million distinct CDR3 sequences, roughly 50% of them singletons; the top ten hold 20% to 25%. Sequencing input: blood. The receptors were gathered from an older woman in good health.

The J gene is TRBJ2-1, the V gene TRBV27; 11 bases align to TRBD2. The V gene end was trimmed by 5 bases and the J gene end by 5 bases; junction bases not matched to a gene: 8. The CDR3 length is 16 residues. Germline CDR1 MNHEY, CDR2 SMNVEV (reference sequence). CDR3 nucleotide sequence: TGTGCCAGCAGTCGTGCAGGGACTAGCGGAAACAATGAGCAGTTCTTC. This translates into CASSRAGTSGNNEQFF.

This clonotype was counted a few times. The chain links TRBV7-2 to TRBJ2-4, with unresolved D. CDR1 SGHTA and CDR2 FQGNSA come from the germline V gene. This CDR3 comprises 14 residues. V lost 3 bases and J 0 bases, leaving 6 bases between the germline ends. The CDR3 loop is CASSFALAKNIQYF. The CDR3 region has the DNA TGTGCCAGCAGCTTTGCGTTAGCCAAAAACATTCAGTACTTC. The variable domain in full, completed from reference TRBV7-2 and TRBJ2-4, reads GAGVSQSPSNKVTEKGKDVELRCDPISGHTALYWYRQSLGQGLEFLIYFQGNSAPDKSGLPSDRFSAERTGGSVSTLTIQRTQQEDSAVYLCASSFALAKNIQYFGAGTRLSVL.

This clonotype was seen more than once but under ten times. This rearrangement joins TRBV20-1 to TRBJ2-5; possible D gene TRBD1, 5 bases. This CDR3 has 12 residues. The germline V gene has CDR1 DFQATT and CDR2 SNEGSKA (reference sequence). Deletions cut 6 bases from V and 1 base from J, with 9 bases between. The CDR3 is CSAQTVQETQYF. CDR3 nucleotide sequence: TGCAGTGCCCAGACAGTCCAAGAGACCCAGTACTTC.

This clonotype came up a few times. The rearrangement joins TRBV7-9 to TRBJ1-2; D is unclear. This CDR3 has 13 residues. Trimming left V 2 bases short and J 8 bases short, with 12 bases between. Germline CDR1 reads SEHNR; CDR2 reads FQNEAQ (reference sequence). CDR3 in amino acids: CASSLRGLLGYTF. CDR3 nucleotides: TGTGCCAGCAGCTTACGGGGTCTTTTAGGCTACACCTTC. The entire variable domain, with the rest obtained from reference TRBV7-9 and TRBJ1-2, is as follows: DTGVSQNPRHKITKRGQNVTFRCDPISEHNRLYWYRQTLGQGPEFLTYFQNEAQLEKSRLLSDRFSAERPKGSFSTLEIQRTEQGDSAMYLCASSLRGLLGYTFGSGTRLTVV.

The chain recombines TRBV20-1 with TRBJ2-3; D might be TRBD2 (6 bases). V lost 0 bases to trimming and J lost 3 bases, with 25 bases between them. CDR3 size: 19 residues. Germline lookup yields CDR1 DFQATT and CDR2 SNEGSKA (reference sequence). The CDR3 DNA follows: TGCAGTGCTAGAGATTACGCGGGATCTACCCCCAGGTTTACAGATACGCAGTATTTT. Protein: CSARDYAGSTPRFTDTQYF.

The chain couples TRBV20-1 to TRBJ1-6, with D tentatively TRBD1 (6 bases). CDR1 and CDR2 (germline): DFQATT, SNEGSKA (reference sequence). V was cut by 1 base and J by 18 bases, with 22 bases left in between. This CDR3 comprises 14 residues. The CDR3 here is CSARGTGTTGSPHF. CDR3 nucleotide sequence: TGCAGTGCTAGAGGAACGGGGACGACAGGATCCCCCCACTTT.

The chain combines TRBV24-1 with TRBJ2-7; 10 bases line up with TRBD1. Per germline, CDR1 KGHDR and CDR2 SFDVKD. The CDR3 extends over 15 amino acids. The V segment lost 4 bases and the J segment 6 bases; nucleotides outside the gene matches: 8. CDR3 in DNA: TGTGCCACCAGTGAATCTGGGACAGGGGCCTTCGAGCAGTACTTC. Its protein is CATSESGTGAFEQYF.

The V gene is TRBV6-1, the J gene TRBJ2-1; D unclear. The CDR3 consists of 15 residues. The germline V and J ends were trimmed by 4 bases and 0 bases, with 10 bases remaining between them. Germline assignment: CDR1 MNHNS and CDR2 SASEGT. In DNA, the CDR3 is TGTGCCAGCAGTGCGCTACGTAGCTCCTACAATGAGCAGTTCTTC. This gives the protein CASSALRSSYNEQFF.

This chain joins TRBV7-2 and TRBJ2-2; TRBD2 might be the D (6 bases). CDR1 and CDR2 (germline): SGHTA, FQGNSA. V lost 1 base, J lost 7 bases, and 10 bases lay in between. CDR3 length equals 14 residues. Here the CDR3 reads CASSLGIGGGELFF. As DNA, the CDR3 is TGTGCCAGCAGCTTAGGGATCGGGGGCGGGGAGCTGTTTTTT.

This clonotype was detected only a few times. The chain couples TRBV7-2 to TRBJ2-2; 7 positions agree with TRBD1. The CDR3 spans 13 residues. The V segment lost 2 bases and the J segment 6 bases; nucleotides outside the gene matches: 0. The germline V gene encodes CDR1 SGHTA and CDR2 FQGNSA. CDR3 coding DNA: TGTGCCAGCAGCTTAAGGGGGCCCGGGGAGCTGTTTTTT. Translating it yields CASSLRGPGELFF.

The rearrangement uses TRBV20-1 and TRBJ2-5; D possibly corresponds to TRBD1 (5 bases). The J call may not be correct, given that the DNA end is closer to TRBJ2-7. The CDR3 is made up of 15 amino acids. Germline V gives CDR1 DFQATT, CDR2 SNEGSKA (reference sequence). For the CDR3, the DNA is TGCAGTGCTAGAGATCTAAGGCAGGGAATCTACGAGCAGTACTTC. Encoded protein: CSARDLRQGIYEQYF.

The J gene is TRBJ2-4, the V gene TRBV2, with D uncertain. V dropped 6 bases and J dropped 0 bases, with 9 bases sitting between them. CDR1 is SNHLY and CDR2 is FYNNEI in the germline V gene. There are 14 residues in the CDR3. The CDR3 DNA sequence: TGTGCCAGCAGGAACACATTAGCCAAAAACATTCAGTACTTC. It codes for CASRNTLAKNIQYF.

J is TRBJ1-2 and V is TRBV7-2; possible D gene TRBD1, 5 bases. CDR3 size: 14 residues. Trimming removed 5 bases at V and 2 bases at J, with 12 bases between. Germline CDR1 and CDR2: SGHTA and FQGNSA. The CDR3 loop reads CASSIDSRNYGYTF. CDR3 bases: TGTGCCAGCAGCATCGACAGCAGAAACTATGGCTACACCTTC.

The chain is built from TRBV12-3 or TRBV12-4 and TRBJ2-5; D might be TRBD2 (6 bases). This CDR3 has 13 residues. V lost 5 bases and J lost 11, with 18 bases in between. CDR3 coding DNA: TGTGCCAGCAGTCCATCCTGGTCGGGGGAGCAGTACTTC. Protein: CASSPSWSGEQYF.

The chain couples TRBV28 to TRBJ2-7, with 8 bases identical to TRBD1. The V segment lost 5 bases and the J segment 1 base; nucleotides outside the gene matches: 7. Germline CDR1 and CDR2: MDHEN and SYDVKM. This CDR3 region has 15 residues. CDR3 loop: CASSPGGSPSYEQYF. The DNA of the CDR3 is TGTGCCAGCAGTCCAGGGGGCAGCCCTTCCTACGAGCAGTACTTC.

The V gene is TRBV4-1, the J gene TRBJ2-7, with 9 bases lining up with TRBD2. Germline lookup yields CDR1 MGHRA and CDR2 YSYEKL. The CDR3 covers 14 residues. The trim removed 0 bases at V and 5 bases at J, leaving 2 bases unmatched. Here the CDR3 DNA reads TGCGCCAGCAGCCAAGAGACTAGCGGCGACGAGCAGTACTTC. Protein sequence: CASSQETSGDEQYF.

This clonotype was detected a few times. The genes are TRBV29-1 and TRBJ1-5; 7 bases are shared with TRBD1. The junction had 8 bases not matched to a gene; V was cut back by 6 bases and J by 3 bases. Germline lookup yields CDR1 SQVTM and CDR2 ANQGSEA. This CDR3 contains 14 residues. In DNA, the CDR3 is TGCAGCGTGACCACAGGGGCCCTCAATCAGCCCCAGCATTTT. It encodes CSVTTGALNQPQHF.

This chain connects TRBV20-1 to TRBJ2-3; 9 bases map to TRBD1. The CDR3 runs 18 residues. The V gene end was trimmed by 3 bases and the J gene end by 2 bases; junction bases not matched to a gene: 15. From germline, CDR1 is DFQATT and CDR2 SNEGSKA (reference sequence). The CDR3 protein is CSASPTSGQGSLTDTQYF. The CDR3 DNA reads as TGCAGTGCTAGTCCGACTTCGGGACAGGGAAGCCTCACAGATACGCAGTATTTT.

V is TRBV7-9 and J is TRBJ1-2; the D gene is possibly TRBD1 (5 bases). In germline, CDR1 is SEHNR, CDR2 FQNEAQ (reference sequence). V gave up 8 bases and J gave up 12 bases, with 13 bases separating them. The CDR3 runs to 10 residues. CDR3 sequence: CASDKGLHTF. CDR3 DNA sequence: TGTGCCAGCGACAAGGGACTTCACACCTTC.

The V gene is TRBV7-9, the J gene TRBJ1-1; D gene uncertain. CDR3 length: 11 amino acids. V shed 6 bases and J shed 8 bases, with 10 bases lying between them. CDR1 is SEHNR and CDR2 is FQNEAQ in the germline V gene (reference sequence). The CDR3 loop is CASRFGREAFF. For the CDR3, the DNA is TGTGCCAGCAGATTCGGGCGCGAAGCTTTCTTT.